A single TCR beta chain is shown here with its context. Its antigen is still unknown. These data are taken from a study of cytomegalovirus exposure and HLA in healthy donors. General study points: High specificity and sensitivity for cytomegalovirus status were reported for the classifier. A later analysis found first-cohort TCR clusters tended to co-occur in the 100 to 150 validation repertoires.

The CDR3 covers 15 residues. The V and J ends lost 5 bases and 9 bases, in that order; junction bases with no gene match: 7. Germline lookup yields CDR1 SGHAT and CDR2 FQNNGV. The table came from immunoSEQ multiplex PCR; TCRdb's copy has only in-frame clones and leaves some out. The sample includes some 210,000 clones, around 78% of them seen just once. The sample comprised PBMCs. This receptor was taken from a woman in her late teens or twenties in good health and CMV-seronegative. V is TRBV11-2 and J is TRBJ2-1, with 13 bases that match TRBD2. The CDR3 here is CASSPPGLAGSEQFF. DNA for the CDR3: TGTGCCAGCAGCCCTCCGGGACTAGCGGGGTCTGAGCAGTTCTTC. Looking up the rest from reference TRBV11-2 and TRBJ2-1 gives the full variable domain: EAGVAQSPRYKIIEKRQSVAFWCNPISGHATLYWYQQILGQGPKLLIQFQNNGVVDDSQLPKDRFSAERLKGVDSTLKIQPAKLEDSAVYLCASSPPGLAGSEQFFGPGTRLTVL.